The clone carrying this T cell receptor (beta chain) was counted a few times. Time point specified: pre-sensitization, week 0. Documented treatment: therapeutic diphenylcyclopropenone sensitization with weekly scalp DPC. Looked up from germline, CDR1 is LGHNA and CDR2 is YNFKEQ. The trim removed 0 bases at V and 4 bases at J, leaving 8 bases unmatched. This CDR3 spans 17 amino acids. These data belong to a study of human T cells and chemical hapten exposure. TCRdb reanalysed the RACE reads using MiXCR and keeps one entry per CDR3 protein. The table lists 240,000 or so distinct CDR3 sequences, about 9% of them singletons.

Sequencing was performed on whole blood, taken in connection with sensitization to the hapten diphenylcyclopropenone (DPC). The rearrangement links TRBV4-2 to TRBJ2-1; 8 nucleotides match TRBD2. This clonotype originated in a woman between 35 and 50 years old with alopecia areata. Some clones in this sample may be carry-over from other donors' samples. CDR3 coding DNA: TGTGCCAGCAGCCAAGATGTAGCGGGACGCAATTACAATGAGCAGTTCTTC. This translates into CASSQDVAGRNYNEQFF.